A selection of T cell receptor beta chains follows, all from one sample in a study of T cells in Graves' hyperthyroidism and ophthalmopathy. TCRdb passed the multiplex PCR reads through MiXCR, listing each CDR3 protein once. The sample contains around 500,000 distinct CDR3 sequences, 15% to 20% of which appear only once. The sequencing input was blood. All receptors derive from a woman aged 25 to 39 with Graves' ophthalmopathy. The CDR3 runs from the conserved cysteine through the conserved F or W. The D gene is left open where the match is weak. Expanded clones are given a class, and other clones once, few, many or no size at all.

V,D,size,J,DNA,CDR3
TRBV29-1,-,many,TRBJ2-1,TGCAGCGTTAGGGGACGGGGCGGCTCCTACAATGAGCAGTTCTTC,CSVRGRGGSYNEQFF
TRBV29-1,TRBD1,many,TRBJ1-2,TGCAGCGTCCGAGTTCGGGACAGTGGTCGAGGCTATGGCTACACCTTC,CSVRVRDSGRGYGYTF
TRBV2,-,few,TRBJ1-2,TGTGCCAGCAGGGCGGGACTTGAGAGGGGCTACACCTTC,CASRAGLERGYTF
TRBV7-2,-,many,TRBJ2-3,TGTGCCAGCAGCTTAGTTCGGAACACAGATACGCAGTATTTT,CASSLVRNTDTQYF
TRBV7-2,TRBD1,few,TRBJ2-3,TGTGCCAGCAGCTTAGGGGGGACAGGGAGGGATACGCAGTATTTT,CASSLGGTGRDTQYF
TRBV20-1,-,many,TRBJ1-5,TGCAGTGCTAGTTATCTGGGGCGGCTTTTGCAGCCCCAGCATTTT,CSASYLGRLLQPQHF
TRBV20-1,-,many,TRBJ2-7,TGCAGTGCATCCCCACTAGTTGGGGAGCAGTACTTC,CSASPLVGEQYF
TRBV7-2,-,-,TRBJ1-4,TGTGCCAGCAGTCGAAGGTCGGCAACAAATGAAAAACTGTTTTTT,CASSRRSATNEKLFF
TRBV28,-,many,TRBJ2-1,TGTGCCAGCAGTTTCCGAGGATACGCCTACAATGAGCAGTTCTTC,CASSFRGYAYNEQFF
TRBV12-3/TRBV12-4,TRBD2,many,TRBJ2-7,TGTGCCAGCAGTTTTGGGACTAGCTCCTACGAGCAGTACTTC,CASSFGTSSYEQYF
TRBV7-3,-,once,TRBJ2-7,TGTGCCATCAGCTTAGGAGGGTACTACGAGCAGTACTTC,CAISLGGYYEQYF
TRBV11-2,-,many,TRBJ1-6,TGTGCCAGCAGCTTAGAAGCAGGAGATACTTCACCCCTCCACTTT,CASSLEAGDTSPLHF
TRBV30,-,many,TRBJ1-1,TGTGCCTGGAGCATCCTGGACAGGAACACTGAAGCTTTCTTT,CAWSILDRNTEAFF
TRBV4-3,-,once,TRBJ1-1,TGCGCCAGCAGCCAAGATCCCGTCAGTAGACACATGAACACTGAAGCTTTCTTT,CASSQDPVSRHMNTEAFF
TRBV5-5,TRBD1,many,TRBJ1-4,TGTGCCAGCAGCTTATCAGGGGGCGAAGAAAAACTGTTTTTT,CASSLSGGEEKLFF
TRBV9,-,few,TRBJ1-1,TGTGCCAGCAGCGTAGGAGGCAGGGGCACTGAAGCTTTCTTT,CASSVGGRGTEAFF
TRBV29-1,TRBD2,few,TRBJ2-7,TGCAGCGTTTCTAGCGGGAGCCACGAGCAGTACTTC,CSVSSGSHEQYF
TRBV6-1,-,many,TRBJ2-5,TGTGCCAGCAGTGAAACGGCCACTCTGGGGGAGACCCAGTACTTC,CASSETATLGETQYF
TRBV29-1,-,few,TRBJ2-5,TGCAGCGTTGATATGGGCCAGGGCCAGTACTTC,CSVDMGQGQYF
TRBV27,-,-,TRBJ2-7,TGTGCCAGCAGTTCTCCAGGGAGCTCCTACGAGCAGTACTTC,CASSSPGSSYEQYF
TRBV5-6,-,few,TRBJ1-4,TGTGCCACGGGAGCGGTTAATGAAAAACTGTTTTTT,CATGAVNEKLFF
TRBV10-3,-,-,TRBJ1-4,TGTGCCATCAGTGAGTCGCGTGCAACTAATGAAAAACTGTTTTTT,CAISESRATNEKLFF
TRBV27,-,many,TRBJ2-1,TGTGCCAGCAGTTTTATATCTGGGGTAATGGGACGCAATGAGCAGTTCTTC,CASSFISGVMGRNEQFF
TRBV28,-,many,TRBJ2-5,TGTGCCAGCAGCCCACGGGAAGAAGAGACCCAGTACTTC,CASSPREEETQYF
TRBV5-1,-,many,TRBJ2-7,TGCGCCAGCAGCTTGGGGGTTGCCTACGAGCAGTACTTC,CASSLGVAYEQYF
TRBV2,-,many,TRBJ1-1,TGTGCCAGCAGTTTTGCCCGACAGAGTAACACTGAAGCTTTCTTT,CASSFARQSNTEAFF
TRBV19,-,few,TRBJ1-5,TGTGCCAGTACCGGGGCAGCTAGCAATCAGCCCCAGCATTTT,CASTGAASNQPQHF
TRBV20-1,TRBD1,-,TRBJ2-7,TGCAGTGCCCGGACAGGGCCCTACGAGCAGTACTTC,CSARTGPYEQYF
TRBV4-3,TRBD2,many,TRBJ2-1,TGCGCCAGCAGCCAAGATCGCCTAGCGGGAGTTAGTGAGCAGTTCTTC,CASSQDRLAGVSEQFF
TRBV20-1,TRBD1,-,TRBJ1-1,TGCAGTGCTAGGGAGACAGGGCAAGCTTTCTTT,CSARETGQAFF
TRBV12-3/TRBV12-4,-,-,TRBJ1-5,TGTGCCAGCAATGGCCAGGGGCCCAATCAGCCCCAGCATTTT,CASNGQGPNQPQHF
TRBV5-8,TRBD2,many,TRBJ2-5,TGTGCCAGCAGCTTAGCTAGCGGAGGGTCGGAGACCCAGTACTTC,CASSLASGGSETQYF
TRBV29-1,-,many,TRBJ2-5,TGCAGCGTTGAAAGGTCAGCCCAAGAGACCCAGTACTTC,CSVERSAQETQYF
TRBV5-5,TRBD2,-,TRBJ2-5,TGTGCCAGCAGCTCCCCTCTGACTAGCCTAGAGACCCAGTACTTC,CASSSPLTSLETQYF
TRBV18,TRBD1,-,TRBJ2-5,TGTGCCAGCTCACCACTACGGACAGGGGGGCAGGAGACCCAGTACTTC,CASSPLRTGGQETQYF
TRBV6-2/TRBV6-3,-,few,TRBJ1-2,TGTGCCAGCACCTACCCCAGCTATGGCTACACCTTC,CASTYPSYGYTF
TRBV27,-,few,TRBJ2-7,TGTGCCAGCAGTTTATCACAGGGCGGCCCTAGGGAGCAGTACTTC,CASSLSQGGPREQYF
TRBV2,-,many,TRBJ2-3,TGTGCCAGCAGTCGGGAGAGTGGGGATACGCAGTATTTT,CASSRESGDTQYF
TRBV18,-,many,TRBJ1-6,TGTGCCAGCTCATCAGGAGGGTATAATTCACCCCTCCACTTT,CASSSGGYNSPLHF
TRBV6-5,-,-,TRBJ2-3,TGTGCCAGCAGTTCCTATCGGGCGAACACAGATACGCAGTATTTT,CASSSYRANTDTQYF
TRBV4-3,-,-,TRBJ2-2,TGCGCCAGCAGCCAAGAGAGGGCGGGGACGAACACCGGGGAGCTGTTTTTT,CASSQERAGTNTGELFF
TRBV7-2,TRBD2,many,TRBJ2-2,TGTGCCAGCAGCTTAGGGACACTAGCGGGAGTGAGCACCGGGGAGCTGTTTTTT,CASSLGTLAGVSTGELFF
TRBV7-2,-,many,TRBJ2-4,TGTGCCAGCAGCTTACCTGCTTCCAAAAACATTCAGTACTTC,CASSLPASKNIQYF
TRBV4-3,TRBD1,-,TRBJ2-1,TGCGCCAGCAGCCAAGAAGGGACAGGGCCCCGTGAGCAGTTCTTC,CASSQEGTGPREQFF
TRBV6-1,-,-,TRBJ1-1,TGTGCCAGCAGTCCCCCCGTTTTGGGCGGAACTGAAGCTTTCTTT,CASSPPVLGGTEAFF
TRBV6-1,TRBD1,-,TRBJ1-6,TGTGCCAGCACCGACAGGGGGTCGATACCCCTCCACTTT,CASTDRGSIPLHF
TRBV6-1,-,-,TRBJ2-7,TGTGCCAGCAGAATAGACACGGGGAGCTCCTACGAGCAGTACTTC,CASRIDTGSSYEQYF
TRBV5-1,TRBD1,many,TRBJ1-2,TGCGCCAGCAGCTTGGATACACAGGGGGACTATGGCTACACCTTC,CASSLDTQGDYGYTF
TRBV2,-,many,TRBJ1-5,TGTGCCAGCAGTGAGGGTCGAGATCAGCCCCAGCATTTT,CASSEGRDQPQHF
TRBV7-9,-,-,TRBJ2-4,TGTGCCAGCAGCTCAGACGCGTACATTCAGTACTTC,CASSSDAYIQYF
TRBV7-3,TRBD2,many,TRBJ2-7,TGTGCCAGCAGCTTAAAGGCGGGAGGGGCCTACGAGCAGTACTTC,CASSLKAGGAYEQYF
TRBV3-1,-,many,TRBJ2-1,TGTGCCAGCAGCCAAGGCTGGGATGAGCAGTTCTTC,CASSQGWDEQFF